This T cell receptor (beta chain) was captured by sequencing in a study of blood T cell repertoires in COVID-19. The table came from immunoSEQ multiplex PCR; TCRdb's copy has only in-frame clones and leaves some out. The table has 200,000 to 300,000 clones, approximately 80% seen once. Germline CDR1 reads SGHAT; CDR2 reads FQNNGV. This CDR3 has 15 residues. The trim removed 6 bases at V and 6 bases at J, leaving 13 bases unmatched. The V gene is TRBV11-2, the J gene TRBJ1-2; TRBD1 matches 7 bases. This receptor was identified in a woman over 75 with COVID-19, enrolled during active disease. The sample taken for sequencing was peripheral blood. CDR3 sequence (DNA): TGTGCCAGCAGAATTCCAGGGGGAGAGGTGAATGGCTACACCTTC. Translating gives CASRIPGGEVNGYTF.